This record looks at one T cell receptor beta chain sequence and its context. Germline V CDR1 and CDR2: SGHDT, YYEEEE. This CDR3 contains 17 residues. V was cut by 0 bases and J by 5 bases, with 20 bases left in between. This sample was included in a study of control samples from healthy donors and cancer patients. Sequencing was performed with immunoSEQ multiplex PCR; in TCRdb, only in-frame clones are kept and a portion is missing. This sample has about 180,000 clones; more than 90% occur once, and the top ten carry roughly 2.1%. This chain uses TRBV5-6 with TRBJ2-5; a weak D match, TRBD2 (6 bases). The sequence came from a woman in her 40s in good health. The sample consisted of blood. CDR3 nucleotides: TGTGCCAGCAGCTTGGGCCGCCGACAAGCCAGCGGGGAGACCCAGTACTTC. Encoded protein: CASSLGRRQASGETQYF.